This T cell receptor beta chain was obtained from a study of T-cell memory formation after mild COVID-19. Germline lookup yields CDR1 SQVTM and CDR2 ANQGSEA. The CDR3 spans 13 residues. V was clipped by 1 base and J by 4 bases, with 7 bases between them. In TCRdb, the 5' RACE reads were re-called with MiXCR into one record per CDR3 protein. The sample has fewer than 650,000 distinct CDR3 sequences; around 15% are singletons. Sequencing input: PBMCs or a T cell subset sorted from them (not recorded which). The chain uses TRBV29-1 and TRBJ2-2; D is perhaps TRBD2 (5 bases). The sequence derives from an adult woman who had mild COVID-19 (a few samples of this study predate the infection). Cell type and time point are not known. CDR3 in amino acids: CSVEGGLTGELFF. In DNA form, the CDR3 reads TGCAGCGTTGAAGGAGGACTCACCGGGGAGCTGTTTTTT.